This T cell receptor (beta chain) stems from a study of T-cell reconstitution after alpha-beta-depleted transplantation in children. Germline lookup yields CDR1 DFQATT and CDR2 SNEGSKA (reference sequence). CDR3 size: 13 residues. V was shortened by 2 bases and J by 7 bases, with 9 bases between the two germline ends. This clonotype came up a few times. Its target is unknown. The TCRbeta library was prepared with unique molecular identifiers. TCRdb re-analysed the PCR reads in MiXCR, keeping a single row per CDR3 protein. The table includes a few hundred thousand distinct CDR3 sequences, 20% to 30% detected once. Study-wide points: Alpha-beta T cells about two months after transplant reportedly derived from several hundred expanded graft clones.

The sample consisted of PBMCs, mostly from graft donor cells, taken 360 days after TCRalphabeta/CD19-depleted stem cell transplant. This clonotype was sampled from a female patient aged 2-9 years who had a stem cell transplant for congenital amegakaryocytic thrombocytopenia, so the T cells may come from the graft donor. The genes are TRBV20-1 and TRBJ1-6; TRBD1 is a possible D gene (5 bases). The chain's CDR3 is CSARQGNNSPLHF. The CDR3 nucleotides are TGCAGTGCTAGACAGGGAAACAATTCACCCCTCCACTTT.